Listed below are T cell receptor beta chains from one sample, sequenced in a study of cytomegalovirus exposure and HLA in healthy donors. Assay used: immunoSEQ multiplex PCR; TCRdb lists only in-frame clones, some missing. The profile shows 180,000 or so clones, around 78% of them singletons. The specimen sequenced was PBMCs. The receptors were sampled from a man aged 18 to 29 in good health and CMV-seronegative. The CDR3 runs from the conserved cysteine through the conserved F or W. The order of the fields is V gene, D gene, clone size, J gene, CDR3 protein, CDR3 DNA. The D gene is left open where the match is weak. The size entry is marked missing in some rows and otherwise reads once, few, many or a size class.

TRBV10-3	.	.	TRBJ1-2	CAIRDYPGYNQNGYTF	TGTGCCATCAGGGATTACCCAGGGTATAATCAAAATGGCTACACCTTC
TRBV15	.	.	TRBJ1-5	CATSKDMMGGPQHF	TGTGCCACCAGCAAGGACATGATGGGAGGGCCCCAGCATTTT
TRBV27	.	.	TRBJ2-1	CASSSPGASYNEQFF	TGTGCCAGCAGTTCCCCAGGGGCCTCCTACAATGAGCAGTTCTTC
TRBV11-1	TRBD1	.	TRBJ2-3	CASSLGWTGAATDTQYF	TGTGCCAGCAGCTTAGGGTGGACAGGGGCCGCCACAGATACGCAGTATTTT
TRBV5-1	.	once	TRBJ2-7	CASSPRVDYEQYF	TGCGCCAGCAGCCCCCGGGTAGACTACGAGCAGTACTTC
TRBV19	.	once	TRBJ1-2	CASSQDWKYGYTF	TGTGCCAGTAGTCAGGACTGGAAATATGGCTACACCTTC
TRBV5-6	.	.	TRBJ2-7	CASSRGGGAYYEQYF	TGTGCCAGCAGCCGTGGGGGGGGCGCTTATTACGAGCAGTACTTC
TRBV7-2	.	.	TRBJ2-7	CASSSSRRSYEQYF	TGTGCCAGCAGCTCTAGCAGAAGGTCCTACGAGCAGTACTTC
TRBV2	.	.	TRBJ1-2	CASSEEGYGYTF	TGTGCCAGCAGTGAAGAGGGGTATGGCTACACCTTC
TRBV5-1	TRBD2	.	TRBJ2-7	CASSLAGRESHEQYF	TGCGCCAGCAGCTTGGCCGGGCGGGAGTCCCACGAGCAGTACTTC
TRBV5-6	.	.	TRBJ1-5	CASSSLGVDQPQHF	TGTGCCAGCAGCTCCCTAGGCGTAGATCAGCCCCAGCATTTT
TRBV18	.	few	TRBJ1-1	CASSPDRQMNTEAFF	TGTGCCAGCTCACCAGATCGACAGATGAACACTGAAGCTTTCTTT
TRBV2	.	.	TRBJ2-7	CASRRSSYEQYF	TGTGCCAGCAGGAGAAGCTCCTACGAGCAGTACTTC
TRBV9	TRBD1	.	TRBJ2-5	CASSARQGWETQYF	TGTGCCAGCAGCGCCAGACAGGGGTGGGAGACCCAGTACTTC
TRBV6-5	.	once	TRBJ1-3	CASSYGRPSGNTIYF	TGTGCCAGCAGTTACGGCAGGCCCTCTGGAAACACCATATATTTT
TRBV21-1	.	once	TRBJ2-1	CASSIKGIADNEQFF	TGTGCCAGCAGCATTAAAGGAATCGCGGACAATGAGCAGTTCTTC
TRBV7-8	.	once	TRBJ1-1	CASSPLSSGGRYTEAFF	TGTGCCAGCAGCCCGCTTAGTAGCGGGGGACGGTACACTGAAGCTTTCTTT
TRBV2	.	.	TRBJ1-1	CASSWDFNTEAFF	TGTGCCAGCAGCTGGGACTTTAACACTGAAGCTTTCTTT
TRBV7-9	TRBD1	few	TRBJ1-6	CASSLDRGLNSPLHF	TGTGCCAGCAGTCTGGACAGGGGTTTGAATTCACCCCTCCACTTT
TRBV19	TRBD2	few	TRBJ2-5	CASSAGVQETQYF	TGTGCCTCCTCAGCGGGGGTTCAAGAGACCCAGTACTTC
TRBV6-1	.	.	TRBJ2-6	CASTPQGSGANVLTF	TGTGCCAGCACCCCACAGGGCTCTGGGGCCAACGTCCTGACTTTC
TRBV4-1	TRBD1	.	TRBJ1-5	CASSQEGQGIQPQHF	TGCGCCAGCAGCCAAGAGGGACAGGGGATACAGCCCCAGCATTTT
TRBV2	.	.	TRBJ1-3	CASTLGGGHAGNTIYF	TGTGCCAGCACTCTAGGGGGGGGACATGCTGGAAACACCATATATTTT
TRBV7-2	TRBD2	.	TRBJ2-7	CASSPGLAVPYEQYF	TGTGCCAGCAGCCCCGGACTAGCGGTCCCCTACGAGCAGTACTTC
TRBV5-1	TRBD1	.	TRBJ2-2	CASSIGTGAPNTGELFF	TGCGCCAGCAGCATCGGGACAGGGGCTCCGAACACCGGGGAGCTGTTTTTT
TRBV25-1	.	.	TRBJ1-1	CASTTPLVTEAFF	TGTGCCAGCACCACCCCCTTAGTCACTGAAGCTTTCTTT
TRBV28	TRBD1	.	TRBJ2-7	CASRRFSGTGSSYEQYF	TGTGCCAGCAGACGTTTTTCCGGGACAGGCTCTTCCTACGAGCAGTACTTC
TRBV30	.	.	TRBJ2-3	CAWRPTVRADTQYF	TGTGCCTGGAGGCCCACGGTCAGGGCAGATACGCAGTATTTT
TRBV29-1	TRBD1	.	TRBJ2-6	CSAGQGISGANVLTF	TGCAGCGCGGGACAGGGGATCTCTGGGGCCAACGTCCTGACTTTC
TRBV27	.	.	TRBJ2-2	CASTPLEVVGGANTGELFF	TGTGCCAGCACCCCCCTTGAGGTCGTAGGAGGCGCGAACACCGGGGAGCTGTTTTTT